This T cell receptor (beta chain) was captured in a study of T cell clonotyping in hematopoietic cell transplantation. Per germline, CDR1 MNHEY and CDR2 SVGAGI. V was trimmed by 7 bases and J by 0 bases, leaving 12 bases between them. The CDR3 totals 14 residues. Measured with immunoSEQ multiplex PCR; TCRdb has only the in-frame clones, and not every one. The table has around 37,000 clones, approximately 95% seen once. The sequenced material came from peripheral blood mononuclear cells. The gene calls are TRBV6-5 and TRBJ1-1; D not certain. This receptor was taken from a man younger than 40 in good health. Some clones in this sample may be carry-over from other donors' samples. CDR3 bases: TGTGCCAGCAAAAATAGCGGCCTGAACACTGAAGCTTTCTTT. This codes for CASKNSGLNTEAFF.